The TCR beta chain described here comes from a study of T cell changes during pregnancy in multiple sclerosis. Trimming shortened V by 8 bases and J by 0 bases, and 13 bases separated the two germline ends. Germline CDR1 and CDR2: MNHNS and SASEGT. This CDR3 contains 14 residues. The method was immunoSEQ multiplex PCR; TCRdb's version includes in-frame clones alone and lacks a portion of them. The sample lists 90,000 to 100,000 clones, around 90% occurring once. The source was peripheral blood, collected in the first trimester of pregnancy. The sequence was collected from a female donor with multiple sclerosis, enrolled in a pregnancy study. The V call is TRBV6-1, the J call TRBJ1-2, with D uncertain. CDR3 sequence reads: CASLKEGANYGYTF. CDR3 DNA sequence: TGTGCCAGCTTAAAAGAGGGAGCTAACTATGGCTACACCTTC.